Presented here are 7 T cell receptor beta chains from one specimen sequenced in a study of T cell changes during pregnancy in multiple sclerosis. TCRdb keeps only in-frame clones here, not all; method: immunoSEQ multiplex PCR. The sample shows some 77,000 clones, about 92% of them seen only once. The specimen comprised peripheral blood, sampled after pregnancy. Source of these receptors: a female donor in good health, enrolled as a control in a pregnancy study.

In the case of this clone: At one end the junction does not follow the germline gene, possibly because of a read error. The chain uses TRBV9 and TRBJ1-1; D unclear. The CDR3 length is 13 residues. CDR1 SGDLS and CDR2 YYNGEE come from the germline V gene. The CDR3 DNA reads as TGTGCCAGCAGCGTAAGCCGGGATCCTCCGACGACCTTT. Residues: CASSVSRDPPTTF. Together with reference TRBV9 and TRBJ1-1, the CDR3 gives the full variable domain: DSGVTQTPKHLITATGQRVTLRCSPRSGDLSVYWYQQSLDQGLQFLIQYYNGEERAKGNILERFSAQQFPDLHSELNLSSLELGDSALYFCASSVSRDPPTTFGQGTRLTVV.

CDR3 coding DNA: TGTGCCAGCAGCTTTGGGGGGATCAATGAGCAGTTCTTC. Protein sequence: CASSFGGINEQFF. This chain uses TRBV5-5 with TRBJ2-1, with a tentative D call TRBD2 (6 bases). The V and J ends lost 2 bases and 6 bases respectively, with 9 bases between them. This CDR3 region has 13 residues. In germline, CDR1 is SGHKS, CDR2 YYEKEE (reference sequence).

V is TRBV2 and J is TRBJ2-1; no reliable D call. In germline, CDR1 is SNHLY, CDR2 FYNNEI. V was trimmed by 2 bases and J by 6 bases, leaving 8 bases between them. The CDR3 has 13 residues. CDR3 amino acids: CASSENSVNEQFF. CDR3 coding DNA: TGTGCCAGCAGTGAAAACTCGGTCAATGAGCAGTTCTTC.

CDR3 nucleotide sequence: TGTGCCAGCAGCGTAGGGGGGGACAGGGCGGGCTATGGCTACACCTTC. Translation gives CASSVGGDRAGYGYTF. The rearrangement joins TRBV9 to TRBJ1-2; 9 bases are a match to TRBD1. The CDR3 is 16 residues long. The germline gives CDR1 SGDLS, CDR2 YYNGEE. After removal of 0 bases from V and 4 bases from J, the junction contained 7 bases not matched to a gene.

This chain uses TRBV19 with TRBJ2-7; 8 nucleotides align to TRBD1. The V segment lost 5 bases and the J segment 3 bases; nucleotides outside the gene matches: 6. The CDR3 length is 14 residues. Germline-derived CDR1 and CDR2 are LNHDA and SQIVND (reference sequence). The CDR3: CASSRRTGLYEQYF. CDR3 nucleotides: TGTGCCAGTAGTCGTAGGACAGGGCTCTACGAGCAGTACTTC.

DNA for the CDR3: TGTGCCAGCTCACCGGACAGGTCCAAAAACATTCAGTACTTC. Protein product: CASSPDRSKNIQYF. V and J are TRBV18 and TRBJ2-4; TRBD1 matches at 7 bases. J was trimmed by 2 bases and V by 3 bases; bases with no gene match: 1. In germline, CDR1 is KGHSH, CDR2 LQKENI. This CDR3 is 14 amino acids long.

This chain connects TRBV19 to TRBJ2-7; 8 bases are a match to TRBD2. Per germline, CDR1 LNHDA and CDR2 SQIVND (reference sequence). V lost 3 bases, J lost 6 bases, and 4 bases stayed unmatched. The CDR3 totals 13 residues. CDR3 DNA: TGTGCCAGTAGTATCGGGACTAGTGGCGAGCAGTACTTC. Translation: CASSIGTSGEQYF.